The 5 T cell receptor beta chains listed next were all sequenced from one sample in a study of T cells in Graves' hyperthyroidism and ophthalmopathy. RNA transcripts served as the template for amplifying TCR beta CDR3 regions. In the first-round RT-PCR of the TCR CDR3, the HTBI primer set was used. In TCRdb, the multiplex PCR reads were re-called with MiXCR into one record per CDR3 protein. The data hold 300,000 to 450,000 distinct CDR3 sequences, with around 20% observed a single time. The material sequenced was blood. The receptors shown here come from a man aged 18 to 30 with Graves' ophthalmopathy.

This clonotype was seen ten or more times. A read error may be the cause here, since a much bigger clone is one base away. The gene calls are TRBV3-1 and TRBJ2-7; D unresolved. CDR1 is LGHDT and CDR2 is YNNKEL in the germline V gene (reference sequence). Trimming took 1 base from V and 8 from J, leaving 15 bases between them. CDR3 length: 14 residues. CDR3 coding DNA: TGTGCCAGCAGCCAAGGACGCGCCTCGGGCAAGCAGTACTTC. This gives the protein CASSQGRASGKQYF.

This clonotype was seen many times. The chain links TRBV3-1 to TRBJ2-7; 9 nucleotides line up with TRBD2. CDR1 is LGHDT and CDR2 is YNNKEL in the germline V gene (reference sequence). CDR3 size: 16 residues. The J segment lost 0 bases and the V segment lost 5 bases, leaving 8 bases of the junction unmatched. As DNA, the CDR3 is TGTGCCAGCAGCTTCGGACTAGCGAGGACCTCCTACGAGCAGTACTTC. Protein sequence: CASSFGLARTSYEQYF.

This clonotype has ten or more counts. The chain is built from TRBV12-3 or TRBV12-4 and TRBJ1-1; D is unresolved. Trimming pared 5 bases from V and 0 bases from J, leaving 13 bases between. The CDR3 is made up of 15 amino acids. CDR3 sequence (DNA): TGTGCCAGCAGTCCAGCCTTAGTAATGAACACTGAAGCTTTCTTT. Translation: CASSPALVMNTEAFF.

The chain couples TRBV9 to TRBJ1-4, with D perhaps matching TRBD1 (6 bases). The V gene's germline CDR1 is SGDLS and CDR2 YYNGEE. Trimming removed 3 bases from V and 6 bases from J, with 18 bases in between. This CDR3 is built from 16 residues. CDR3 in amino acids: CASSAEGGATHEKLFF. The DNA of the CDR3 is TGTGCCAGCAGCGCCGAGGGGGGGGCTACGCATGAAAAACTGTTTTTT.

Regarding this clonotype: One junction end does not reproduce the germline sequence, and a read error may be involved. The rearrangement uses TRBV29-1 and TRBJ1-3; possible D gene TRBD1, 6 bases. CDR3 length equals 13 residues. Germline V gene data show CDR1 as SQVTM and CDR2 as ANQGSEA. The CDR3 bases are TGCAGCGTCGAAGGGGGACCTGGAAACACCATATATTTT. Its protein product is CSVEGGPGNTIYF.